These T cell receptor beta chains were read from a single sample in a study of cytomegalovirus exposure and HLA in healthy donors. Method: immunoSEQ multiplex PCR; TCRdb's copy keeps in-frame clones and lacks some. The profile covers about 170,000 clones, with approximately 80% appearing a single time and approximately 4.1% taken by the ten largest. Material: PBMCs. The receptors originated from a woman between 45 and 65 years old in good health and CMV-seropositive. Each CDR3 is given without its conserved first and last residue.

CDR3aa: ASSLRQGDPYEQY
j_gene: TRBJ2-7
v_gene: TRBV7-7

CDR3aa: ASSLGLAEETQY
j_gene: TRBJ2-5
v_gene: TRBV11-2

CDR3aa: ASSPRTSGSTDTQY
j_gene: TRBJ2-3
v_gene: TRBV5-4

CDR3aa: ASSVRLAGAQSTQY
j_gene: TRBJ2-3
v_gene: TRBV9

CDR3aa: ASSQTAYGYT
j_gene: TRBJ1-2
v_gene: TRBV7-2

CDR3aa: ASSSNRVDTGELF
j_gene: TRBJ2-2
v_gene: TRBV27

CDR3aa: ASGGLAGYNNEQF
j_gene: TRBJ2-1
v_gene: TRBV14

CDR3aa: ASSPRDTYGYT
j_gene: TRBJ1-2
v_gene: TRBV19

CDR3aa: ASSFDSGSNQPQH
j_gene: TRBJ1-5
v_gene: TRBV7-2

CDR3aa: ASSKREGRYNEQF
j_gene: TRBJ2-1
v_gene: TRBV27

CDR3aa: ASGTGDSYEQY
j_gene: TRBJ2-7
v_gene: TRBV5-1

CDR3aa: ASSSWTSGIEQY
j_gene: TRBJ2-7
v_gene: TRBV6-5

CDR3aa: ASSYSTVRGTYEQY
j_gene: TRBJ2-7
v_gene: TRBV6-5

CDR3aa: ASSRAGGVGRRREQY
j_gene: TRBJ2-7
v_gene: TRBV2

CDR3aa: ASSIQGAEAF
j_gene: TRBJ1-1
v_gene: TRBV19

CDR3aa: ASSVDQGKTQY
j_gene: TRBJ2-5
v_gene: TRBV9

CDR3aa: ASSLNGLPRNEQF
j_gene: TRBJ2-1
v_gene: TRBV7-3

CDR3aa: ASSQLAGGPYNEQF
j_gene: TRBJ2-1
v_gene: TRBV4-1

CDR3aa: ASSPSDQPQH
j_gene: TRBJ1-5
v_gene: TRBV18

CDR3aa: ASSLAAGYGYT
j_gene: TRBJ1-2
v_gene: TRBV5-5

CDR3aa: ASSLRGGRVNYGYT
j_gene: TRBJ1-2
v_gene: TRBV7-2

CDR3aa: ASSLVLAGSLRNEQF
j_gene: TRBJ2-1
v_gene: TRBV7-2

CDR3aa: AISETRGTNYGYT
j_gene: TRBJ1-2
v_gene: TRBV10-3

CDR3aa: ASSQVGGALGNTIY
j_gene: TRBJ1-3
v_gene: TRBV14

CDR3aa: ASSQKPGQGYSGANVLT
j_gene: TRBJ2-6
v_gene: TRBV4-2

CDR3aa: ASSVGSGRAGNIQY
j_gene: TRBJ2-4
v_gene: TRBV9

CDR3aa: ASNDRDRGETQY
j_gene: TRBJ2-5
v_gene: TRBV28

CDR3aa: ASSLRQGGEQY
j_gene: TRBJ2-7
v_gene: TRBV11-2

CDR3aa: ASSPDRGAYNEQF
j_gene: TRBJ2-1
v_gene: TRBV7-3

CDR3aa: ASSHKGGGLDTDTQY
j_gene: TRBJ2-3
v_gene: TRBV9

CDR3aa: ASKGFRDGETQY
j_gene: TRBJ2-5
v_gene: TRBV28

CDR3aa: ASTQNGGETQY
j_gene: TRBJ2-5
v_gene: TRBV2

CDR3aa: ASSVDRGGYNEQF
j_gene: TRBJ2-1
v_gene: TRBV2

CDR3aa: ASGNRGPNSPLH
j_gene: TRBJ1-6
v_gene: TRBV2

CDR3aa: SARGGHGYT
j_gene: TRBJ1-2
v_gene: TRBV20-1

CDR3aa: SVAGSDQPQH
j_gene: TRBJ1-5
v_gene: TRBV29-1

CDR3aa: ASSQDFGGGRYNEQF
j_gene: TRBJ2-1
v_gene: TRBV4-2

CDR3aa: ASSPGTGAGDTIY
j_gene: TRBJ1-3
v_gene: TRBV14

CDR3aa: ATGYRDRGRHNEQF
j_gene: TRBJ2-1
v_gene: TRBV15

CDR3aa: ASSPAGAREQY
j_gene: TRBJ2-7
v_gene: TRBV18

CDR3aa: ASSARPRGGTGYT
j_gene: TRBJ1-2
v_gene: TRBV4-3

CDR3aa: ASSWDSGRETQY
j_gene: TRBJ2-5
v_gene: TRBV5-1

CDR3aa: ASSLEAGAYNEQF
j_gene: TRBJ2-1
v_gene: TRBV4-3

CDR3aa: ASRGQGLYGGELF
j_gene: TRBJ2-2
v_gene: TRBV2

CDR3aa: SVKTTGINTEAF
j_gene: TRBJ1-1
v_gene: TRBV29-1

CDR3aa: ASSYSLGGAGEQY
j_gene: TRBJ2-7
v_gene: TRBV6-5

CDR3aa: SVGTGGTGNTIY
j_gene: TRBJ1-3
v_gene: TRBV29-1

CDR3aa: ASSVDRGGYEQY
j_gene: TRBJ2-7
v_gene: TRBV9

CDR3aa: ATLVVAGRNEQF
j_gene: TRBJ2-1
v_gene: TRBV28